The following is a TCR beta chain sequence with its context. The sample originates from a study of blood T cell repertoires in COVID-19. At the level of the study: The United States, Italy and Spain supplied acute and convalescent COVID-19 samples. T cells, B-cell-depleted T cells, or PBMCs provided the cDNA or gDNA that served as material.

In the original analysis: Amplified reference gene primers provided the basis for estimating nucleated cell counts. Using immunoSEQ multiplex PCR, the repertoire was profiled, and TCRdb retains in-frame clones only, with some absent. V and J calls and clone size are given by that table; D and trimming were obtained from the DNA. The table shows some 110,000 clones, with approximately 80% occurring only once. This CDR3 is built from 13 residues. Germline loops: CDR1 LGHDT, CDR2 YNNKEL (reference sequence). Trimming took off 3 bases at V and 7 bases at J, with 7 bases between the two ends. The source of this sequence is a woman older than 75 with active or convalescent COVID-19. The chain recombines TRBV3-1 (or the pseudogene TRBV3-2) with TRBJ1-6; maybe TRBD1 (5 bases). Sequences were obtained from peripheral blood. This CDR3 reads CASSQQGNSPLHF. DNA for the CDR3: TGTGCCAGCAGCCAGCAGGGAAATTCACCCCTCCACTTT.